A selection of T cell receptor beta chains follows, all from one sample in a study of OX40 agonist ivuxolimab in advanced cancers. The assay was immunoSEQ multiplex PCR, and TCRdb's table has in-frame clones only and misses some. The repertoire holds about 60,000 clones, with more than 80% as singletons. Here the sequenced sample was CD4+ or CD8+ T cells sorted from blood, taken in a trial of the OX40 agonist ivuxolimab. These receptors were taken from an adult with an advanced solid tumor such as melanoma, head and neck, liver or kidney cancer. Both conserved end residues are part of each CDR3. D genes are given only for firm matches. Not every row has a clone size; where given, it reads once, few, many or a size class.

size | J | V | length | D | CDR3
- | TRBJ1-2 | TRBV28 | 15 | TRBD1 | CASSPHDRQGHGYTF
- | TRBJ2-6 | TRBV6-1 | 16 | - | CASSGGNLGGANVLTF
once | TRBJ1-6 | TRBV14 | 14 | - | CASSQEAYNSPLHF
- | TRBJ2-3 | TRBV15 | 20 | TRBD2 | CATSRRSSGGHRISTDTQYF
- | TRBJ2-3 | TRBV11-3 | 15 | TRBD2 | CASSTRLAGADTQYF
- | TRBJ1-2 | TRBV14 | 14 | - | CASSQGKWFYGYTF
- | TRBJ2-3 | TRBV15 | 16 | - | CATSREKGGGQDTQYF
- | TRBJ2-5 | TRBV5-4 | 16 | - | CASSYVGAGGQETQYF
- | TRBJ2-7 | TRBV14 | 16 | - | CASSQDWRGRSYEQYF
- | TRBJ1-2 | TRBV2 | 16 | TRBD1 | CASSESRTGLAGGYTF
- | TRBJ2-1 | TRBV11-1 | 12 | - | CASSLVMREQFF
- | TRBJ2-7 | TRBV4-3 | 15 | TRBD1 | CASSQVTGGSYEQYF
- | TRBJ1-4 | TRBV18 | 14 | TRBD1 | CASSPGQGREKLFF
- | TRBJ2-4 | TRBV9 | 16 | - | CASSVFGRRFGNIQYF
- | TRBJ2-7 | TRBV18 | 12 | TRBD2 | CASSKGLDEQYF